The clone carrying this T cell receptor beta chain was counted a few times. What it binds is unknown. Patients were excluded if they had other autoimmune diseases or uncontrolled infections, and likewise if pregnancy or lactation applied. The authors amplified TCR beta CDR3 regions from RNA transcripts. First-round RT-PCR with HTBI primers preceded a second-round multiplex PCR. One entry per CDR3 protein, called by TCRdb with MiXCR from the multiplex PCR reads. Counted here are 650,000 to 900,000 distinct CDR3 sequences, roughly 41% occurring once; the ten biggest clones make up approximately 43%. V lost 1 base and J lost 4, with 8 bases in between. The CDR3 is made up of 13 amino acids. Germline CDR1 SEHNR, CDR2 FQNEAQ (reference sequence). This specimen comes from a study of Graves' ophthalmopathy and Graves' hyperthyroidism. On the study more broadly: Peripheral blood was gathered at first diagnosis, ahead of any treatment whatsoever. Study-level results: The model forecast ophthalmopathy progression, reaching 60% to 71% sensitivity and roughly 72% specificity. Most clonotypes expanded in thyroid above 0.001 frequency were present in blood too.

The sequence was collected from an adult man with Graves' ophthalmopathy. Specimen: peripheral blood. The chain carries TRBV7-9 and TRBJ2-7; D possibly corresponds to TRBD1 (5 bases). CDR3 nucleotide sequence: TGTGCCAGCAGCTTAGGGGGCAAGTACGAGCAGTACTTC. Amino acid sequence: CASSLGGKYEQYF.